Below, 30 T cell receptor beta chains from the same sample are listed, as sequenced in a study of blood T cells in healthy people across ages. A second PCR of about 7 to 11 cycles used a sample-barcoded 5' primer and a J-beta primer mix. TCRdb used MiXCR to reprocess the 5' RACE reads, holding one entry per CDR3 protein. The table lists roughly 800,000 distinct CDR3 sequences, 55% to 75% of them singletons. The sequenced sample consisted of blood. These TCRs come from a man aged 30 to 45 in good health.

This clonotype was recorded a few times. DNA for the CDR3: TGCAGCGTTGAAGGTGGGGGGGCGGAATGGAATGAGCAGTTCTTC. Protein: CSVEGGGAEWNEQFF. This chain connects TRBV29-1 to TRBJ2-1; possible D gene TRBD2, 7 bases. Trimming left V 1 base short and J 7 bases short, with 17 bases between. The CDR3 loop spans 15 amino acids. Looked up from germline, CDR1 is SQVTM and CDR2 is ANQGSEA.

This clonotype was picked up a small number of times. V is TRBV20-1 and J is TRBJ1-2; TRBD1 matches 9 bases. Germline V gene data show CDR1 as DFQATT and CDR2 as SNEGSKA (reference sequence). V shed 4 bases and J 4 bases; nucleotides not matched to a gene: 10. This CDR3 spans 15 amino acids. The CDR3 loop reads CSAKGDRDLFYGYTF. The CDR3 DNA reads as TGCAGTGCTAAGGGGGACAGGGATTTATTCTATGGCTACACCTTC.

This clonotype was counted a few times. The chain couples TRBV7-2 to TRBJ2-5; D remains ambiguous. V lost 2 bases and J 11 bases, leaving 9 bases between the germline ends. This CDR3 contains 11 residues. Germline CDR1 and CDR2: SGHTA and FQGNSA. CDR3 sequence: CASSLWEVQYF. The CDR3 DNA follows: TGTGCCAGCAGCTTATGGGAAGTACAGTACTTC.

For this clonotype: A read error may produce the germline difference seen at one junction end. The chain uses TRBV25-1 and TRBJ2-1; TRBD2 matches 7 bases. The CDR3 runs to 15 residues. Germline lookup yields CDR1 MGHDK and CDR2 SYGVNS. CDR3 nucleotides: TGTGCCAGCAGTCGGCGGGCGGGAGATGGGAATGGGCAGTTCTTC. Protein sequence: CASSRRAGDGNGQFF.

The J gene is TRBJ2-1, the V gene TRBV20-1, with D possibly being TRBD2 (5 bases). The V gene's germline CDR1 is DFQATT and CDR2 SNEGSKA (reference sequence). V was cut by 5 bases and J by 2 bases, with 10 bases left in between. There are 13 residues in the CDR3. CDR3 amino acids: CSAFGSAYNEQFF. The CDR3 DNA reads as TGCAGTGCTTTCGGTAGCGCCTACAATGAGCAGTTCTTC.

This chain links TRBV15 with TRBJ2-1; the match to TRBD1 covers 9 bases. Germline V lookup: CDR1 LNHNV, CDR2 YYDKDF (reference sequence). The CDR3 totals 13 residues. V lost 8 bases and J lost 7; bases outside the gene matches: 6. CDR3 residues: CATQGQGKNEQFF. CDR3 coding DNA: TGTGCCACCCAGGGACAGGGAAAGAATGAGCAGTTCTTC.

In its sample, this clonotype was seen a few times. The chain links TRBV7-2 to TRBJ2-7; 8 bases fit TRBD2. Looked up from germline, CDR1 is SGHTA and CDR2 is FQGNSA. The CDR3 sequence is 15 residues long. Unmatched junction bases numbered 9, after V lost 3 bases and J lost 5 bases. The CDR3 region is CASSFISGSFDEQYF. The DNA of the CDR3 is TGTGCCAGCAGCTTTATCAGCGGGAGTTTCGACGAGCAGTACTTC. Full variable domain (outside the CDR3, taken from reference TRBV7-2 and TRBJ2-7): GAGVSQSPSNKVTEKGKDVELRCDPISGHTALYWYRQSLGQGLEFLIYFQGNSAPDKSGLPSDRFSAERTGGSVSTLTIQRTQQEDSAVYLCASSFISGSFDEQYFGPGTRLTVT.

The CDR3 region has the DNA TGTGCCAGCAACGCTATCCAGGGGGATCAGCCCCAGCATTTT. Its translation is CASNAIQGDQPQHF. This chain joins TRBV6-2 or TRBV6-3 and TRBJ1-5, with 7 bases that match TRBD1. The CDR3 runs to 14 residues. V was pared by 7 bases and J by 5 bases, with 8 bases of the junction left unmatched. CDR1 is MNHEY and CDR2 is SVGEGT in the germline V gene.

This clonotype was seen a handful of times. For the CDR3, the DNA is TGTGCCAGCTCACCGGCGGGGAGCACAGATACGCAGTATTTT. This translates into CASSPAGSTDTQYF. V is TRBV18 and J is TRBJ2-3; weak D call: TRBD2 (6 bases). The CDR3 has 14 residues. V shed 3 bases and J shed 0 bases, with 7 bases lying between them. CDR1 is KGHSH, CDR2 LQKENI, per germline. The full variable domain, rest sourced from reference TRBV18 and TRBJ2-3, is NAGVMQNPRHLVRRRGQEARLRCSPMKGHSHVYWYRQLPEEGLKFMVYLQKENIIDESGMPKERFSAEFPKEGPSILRIQQVVRGDSAAYFCASSPAGSTDTQYFGPGTRLTVL.

The rearrangement uses TRBV6-2 or TRBV6-3 and TRBJ2-1; D gene unclear. Germline V gene lookup returns CDR1 MNHEY and CDR2 SVGEGT. CDR3 length: 14 amino acids. Trimming stripped 0 bases from V and 15 bases from J, with 18 bases between. CDR3 protein: CASSYSIPYSHGFF. CDR3 coding DNA: TGTGCCAGCAGTTACTCTATACCGTACTCCCATGGGTTCTTC.

This sequence joins TRBV11-1 and TRBJ2-1; 13 nucleotides align to TRBD2. CDR3 length: 15 amino acids. Trimming cost V 4 bases and J 12 bases; bases outside gene matches: 9. Germline V CDR1 and CDR2: SGHAT, FQDESV (reference sequence). This CDR3 is CASSSLGLAGDGQFF. Here the CDR3 DNA reads TGTGCCAGCAGCTCTCTTGGACTAGCGGGAGATGGGCAGTTCTTC.

This clonotype showed up just a few times. V usage is TRBV6-5 and J usage is TRBJ2-7, with D uncertain. The CDR3 sequence is 12 residues long. The germline CDR1 and CDR2 sequences are MNHEY and SVGAGI. V gave up 6 bases and J gave up 2 bases, with 8 bases separating them. CDR3 nucleotides: TGTGCCAGCAGGGCTTTGACCTACGAGCAGTACTTC. Translating it yields CASRALTYEQYF.

This chain links TRBV7-6 with TRBJ2-1, with D perhaps being TRBD1 or TRBD2 (5 bases each). From germline, CDR1 is SGHVS and CDR2 FNYEAQ. V gave up 5 bases and J gave up 10 bases, with 12 bases separating them. The CDR3 covers 12 residues. The CDR3 nucleotides are TGTGCCAGCAGCCCAGGGAGAAAGGAGCAGTTCTTC. Its protein product is CASSPGRKEQFF. Filled out from reference TRBV7-6 and TRBJ2-1, the complete variable domain reads GAGVSQSPRYKVTKRGQDVALRCDPISGHVSLYWYRQALGQGPEFLTYFNYEAQQDKSGLPNDRFSAERPEGSISTLTIQRTEQRDSAMYRCASSPGRKEQFFGPGTRLTVL.

The chain recombines TRBV7-8 with TRBJ1-5; TRBD1 is a possible D gene (5 bases). The V gene's germline CDR1 is SGHVS and CDR2 FQNEAQ. Trimming left V 3 bases short and J 0 bases short, with 12 bases between. There are 16 residues in the CDR3. The CDR3 sequence: CASSLAGRYSNQPQHF. Here the CDR3 DNA reads TGTGCCAGCAGCTTGGCGGGACGGTATAGCAATCAGCCCCAGCATTTT. Using reference TRBV7-8 and TRBJ1-5 for the parts outside the CDR3, the full variable domain is GAGVSQSPRYKVAKRGQDVALRCDPISGHVSLFWYQQALGQGPEFLTYFQNEAQLDKSGLPSDRFFAERPEGSVSTLKIQRTQQEDSAVYLCASSLAGRYSNQPQHFGDGTRLSIL.

This clonotype was detected once. The CDR3 DNA is TGTGCCAGCAGTGAGGTGGAGACTGAAGCTTTCTTT. This translates into CASSEVETEAFF. The genes are TRBV6-6 and TRBJ1-1; the D is unclear. The CDR3 loop spans 12 amino acids. Germline CDR1 reads MNHNY; CDR2 reads SVGAGI (reference sequence). The V gene lost 5 bases and the J gene lost 5 bases, with 9 bases spanning the gap.

This clonotype was seen more than once but under ten times. The CDR3 DNA reads TGCGCCAGCACGGGTTGGGCCTCCGAGCAGTACTTC. Translated, it gives CASTGWASEQYF. The chain couples TRBV5-1 to TRBJ2-7; D call uncertain. Trimming took off 6 bases at V and 6 bases at J, with 13 bases between the two ends. Per the germline V gene, CDR1 is SGHRS and CDR2 is YFSETQ. The CDR3 extends over 12 amino acids.

The chain couples TRBV2 to TRBJ2-2, with 8 bases identical to TRBD1. Germline assignment: CDR1 SNHLY and CDR2 FYNNEI. This CDR3 is 15 amino acids long. J lost 5 bases, V lost 4 bases, and 6 bases had no gene match. The CDR3 coding sequence is TGTGCCAGCAGTGGAAAGGACAGGGTGACCGGGGAGCTGTTTTTT. It specifies CASSGKDRVTGELFF.

Concerning this clonotype: At one of its ends the junction is not consistent with the germline gene, which may arise from a read error. The rearrangement links TRBV14 to TRBJ1-2, with D unclear. The CDR3 consists of 13 residues. Germline V lookup: CDR1 SGHDN, CDR2 FVKESK. The CDR3 sequence: CASSRVANYGYTF. The CDR3 DNA sequence: TGTGCCAGCAGCCGGGTAGCCAACTATGGTTACACCTTC.

This clonotype was observed a few times. This CDR3 is CASSKGRRSYEQYF. In DNA form, the CDR3 reads TGTGCCAGCAGCAAAGGTCGCCGATCCTACGAGCAGTACTTC. V usage is TRBV21-1 and J usage is TRBJ2-7. TRBV21-1 corresponds to a pseudogene. The CDR3 sequence is 14 residues long.

The V and J genes are TRBV7-2 and TRBJ2-7; D possibly corresponds to TRBD2 (5 bases). The CDR3 has 17 amino acids. The V gene lost 4 bases and the J gene lost 5 bases, with 24 bases spanning the gap. Germline values: CDR1 SGHTA, CDR2 FQGNSA. The CDR3 DNA is TGTGCCAGCAGCTCCCAGGACCGGGCGGGTAAAGGCCACGAGCAGTACTTC. It translates to CASSSQDRAGKGHEQYF.

This clonotype was counted a few times. The chain uses TRBV25-1 and TRBJ2-4, with 7 bases lining up with TRBD1. After removal of 1 base from V and 1 base from J, the junction contained 7 bases not matched to a gene. The germline V gene has CDR1 MGHDK and CDR2 SYGVNS. This CDR3 comprises 17 residues. CDR3 nucleotides: TGTGCCAGCAGTGAATTTAAGACAGGGTGGGCCAAAAACATTCAGTACTTC. Protein: CASSEFKTGWAKNIQYF.

This clonotype was seen only a few times. This chain links TRBV20-1 with TRBJ1-5, with D unclear. Germline CDR1 reads DFQATT; CDR2 reads SNEGSKA (reference sequence). V was pared by 4 bases and J by 3 bases, with 10 bases between. This CDR3 is 13 amino acids long. CDR3 amino acids: CSAIRTLNQPQHF. CDR3 DNA sequence: TGCAGTGCTATCCGCACCCTCAATCAGCCCCAGCATTTT.

The chain employs TRBV20-1 and TRBJ2-3; D might be TRBD2 (5 bases). CDR3 length: 12 amino acids. The V end was cut by 7 bases, the J end by 3 bases, with 11 bases between. Germline V lookup: CDR1 DFQATT, CDR2 SNEGSKA (reference sequence). The CDR3 here is CSVSGRTDTQYF. For the CDR3, the DNA is TGCAGTGTGAGCGGAAGGACAGATACGCAGTATTTT.

This chain links TRBV7-2 with TRBJ2-5; D perhaps matches TRBD2 (7 bases). The CDR3 runs 15 residues. The germline V gene has CDR1 SGHTA and CDR2 FQGNSA. V was trimmed by 5 bases and J by 3 bases, leaving 16 bases between them. The CDR3 bases are TGTGCCAGCAGCCGTGGGGGGGCCGCCGAAGAGACCCAGTACTTC. It encodes CASSRGGAAEETQYF.

The chain employs TRBV5-1 and TRBJ2-4, with 7 bases that match TRBD1. The end of the DNA aligns better with TRBJ2-7, so the J call may be wrong. The V gene's germline CDR1 is SGHRS and CDR2 YFSETQ. This CDR3 spans 14 amino acids. CDR3 nucleotide sequence: TGCGCCAGCAGTTTTTGGGACAGAGGGGACGAGCAGTACTTC. Amino acid sequence: CASSFWDRGDEQYF.

The rearrangement joins TRBV6-6 to TRBJ1-6, with D unclear. The CDR3 is made up of 17 amino acids. Deletions cut 2 bases from V and 0 bases from J, with 11 bases between. Germline assignment: CDR1 MNHNY and CDR2 SVGAGI (reference sequence). CDR3 in amino acids: CASSYHRPSSYNSPLHF. CDR3 DNA: TGTGCCAGCAGTTACCATCGACCGAGCTCCTATAATTCACCCCTCCACTTT.

The chain links TRBV28 to TRBJ2-7; D is undetermined. Germline loops: CDR1 MDHEN, CDR2 SYDVKM. V lost 4 bases and J 0 bases, leaving 7 bases between the germline ends. The CDR3 totals 13 residues. CDR3: CASSSLPSYEQYF. The CDR3 DNA reads as TGTGCCAGCAGTTCTCTCCCCTCCTACGAGCAGTACTTC.

V and J are TRBV4-1 and TRBJ2-1; the D gene is possibly TRBD1 (6 bases). CDR1 is MGHRA and CDR2 is YSYEKL in the germline V gene. V lost 3 bases to trimming and J lost 6 bases, with 15 bases between them. The CDR3 sequence is 15 residues long. The CDR3 nucleotides are TGCGCCAGCAGCCAGGACAGAGGGCCCCTCAATGAGCAGTTCTTC. Amino acids: CASSQDRGPLNEQFF.

The chain carries TRBV6-5 and TRBJ2-7, with D possibly called TRBD1 or TRBD2 (7 bases each). Germline V gene lookup returns CDR1 MNHEY and CDR2 SVGAGI. Trimming cost V 8 bases and J 6 bases, with 17 bases left between them. The CDR3 covers 13 residues. The DNA of the CDR3 is TGTGCCAGCTGGCCCCAGGGGGGGCGCGAGCAGTACTTC. This translates into CASWPQGGREQYF.

The chain links TRBV29-1 to TRBJ1-2; D is perhaps TRBD1 (6 bases). Germline CDR1 is SQVTM and CDR2 is ANQGSEA. The CDR3 runs to 15 residues. Trimming took off 1 base at V and 11 bases at J, with 23 bases between the two ends. This CDR3 is CSVEGLPGQPGGYTF. The DNA of the CDR3 is TGCAGCGTTGAAGGCTTGCCAGGACAGCCGGGGGGGTACACCTTC.